The 14 T cell receptor beta chains below were found in one sample sequenced in a study of blood T cell repertoires in COVID-19. The protocol was immunoSEQ multiplex PCR, while the TCRdb copy is restricted to in-frame clones and leaves out a portion. The sample records approximately 13,000 clones, roughly 84% being singletons. Sequencing was performed on peripheral blood. The receptors originated from a man aged 45-60 years with active COVID-19.

The chain is built from TRBV11-2 and TRBJ2-7; D might be TRBD1 (6 bases). CDR3 length: 13 amino acids. V lost 8 bases to trimming and J lost 6 bases, with 17 bases between them. Germline assignment: CDR1 SGHAT and CDR2 FQNNGV. In DNA form, the CDR3 reads TGTGCCAGCGCACCCCAGGGGAGTTTCGAGCAGTACTTC. Protein sequence: CASAPQGSFEQYF. Full variable domain (rest looked up from reference TRBV11-2 and TRBJ2-7): EAGVAQSPRYKIIEKRQSVAFWCNPISGHATLYWYQQILGQGPKLLIQFQNNGVVDDSQLPKDRFSAERLKGVDSTLKIQPAKLEDSAVYLCASAPQGSFEQYFGPGTRLTVT.

V gene TRBV3-1 (or the pseudogene TRBV3-2) combines with J gene TRBJ2-4; TRBD2 aligns across 11 bases. The CDR3 extends over 20 amino acids. Trimming took 0 bases from V and 1 from J; bases not matched to a gene: 11. The V gene's germline CDR1 is LGHDT and CDR2 YNNKEL (reference sequence). The CDR3, as DNA: TGTGCCAGCAGCCAAGAATGGCTAGCGGGAGGCGGGGGGGCCAAAAACATTCAGTACTTC. Translating gives CASSQEWLAGGGGAKNIQYF.

This chain connects TRBV28 to TRBJ1-2; 8 bases agree with TRBD1. The CDR3 totals 13 residues. Germline V CDR1 and CDR2: MDHEN, SYDVKM. V was pared by 3 bases and J by 6 bases, with 3 bases of the junction left unmatched. CDR3 loop: CASSFRGHDGYTF. In nucleotides, the CDR3 is TGTGCCAGCAGTTTCAGGGGGCACGATGGCTACACCTTC.

The table lists this clone with a few counts. V and J are TRBV10-2 and TRBJ2-7, with TRBD2 identical over 12 bases. CDR1 and CDR2 (germline): WSHSY, SAAADI. CDR3 length: 14 residues. The ends lost 2 bases at V and 6 bases at J; junction bases unmatched: 2. The CDR3 spells CASSEVTSGSEQYF. The CDR3 coding sequence is TGCGCCAGCAGTGAGGTGACTAGCGGGAGCGAGCAGTACTTC.

The J gene is TRBJ2-1, the V gene TRBV6-5; D is perhaps TRBD1 (6 bases). This CDR3 is 14 amino acids long. In germline, CDR1 is MNHEY, CDR2 SVGAGI. V was cut by 6 bases and J by 4 bases, with 13 bases left in between. The CDR3 loop is CASRTQGIYNEQFF. CDR3 nucleotides: TGTGCCAGCAGGACCCAGGGGATTTACAATGAGCAGTTCTTC.

The gene calls are TRBV4-1 and TRBJ2-1, with D possibly matching TRBD2 (6 bases). The CDR3 contains 16 residues. V shed 1 base and J shed 8 bases, with 18 bases lying between them. Germline loops: CDR1 MGHRA, CDR2 YSYEKL. CDR3: CASSQARGTVSDEQFF. In nucleotides, the CDR3 is TGCGCCAGCAGCCAAGCCCGGGGGACCGTAAGCGATGAGCAGTTCTTC.

The chain recombines TRBV19 with TRBJ2-3; 12 bases map to TRBD2. In germline, CDR1 is LNHDA, CDR2 SQIVND (reference sequence). With 0 bases clipped from V and 3 bases from J, the junction kept 7 bases outside the gene matches. The CDR3 runs to 18 residues. Written as DNA, the CDR3 is TGTGCCAGTAGTATAGATCTGACTAGCGGGAGAAGTACAGATACGCAGTATTTT. Translation: CASSIDLTSGRSTDTQYF.

V and J are TRBV10-3 and TRBJ1-2; TRBD1 matches 7 bases. The V and J ends lost 10 bases and 3 bases, in that order; junction bases with no gene match: 5. Germline-derived CDR1 and CDR2 are ENHRY and SYGVKD. The CDR3 has 12 residues. CDR3 sequence reads: CATTGTDYGYTF. CDR3 nucleotides: TGTGCCACAACCGGGACAGACTATGGCTACACCTTC.

The genes are TRBV6-6 and TRBJ2-3; 10 nucleotides align to TRBD2. Germline lookup yields CDR1 MNHNY and CDR2 SVGAGI (reference sequence). The CDR3 loop spans 16 amino acids. With 8 bases clipped from V and 8 bases from J, the junction kept 16 bases outside the gene matches. CDR3 amino acids: CASVSEPGLAKGTQYF. The CDR3 DNA sequence: TGTGCCAGCGTCTCCGAACCGGGACTAGCGAAGGGTACGCAGTATTTT.

The chain couples TRBV13 to TRBJ2-7; 8 nucleotides match TRBD1. Trimming cost V 3 bases and J 6 bases; bases outside gene matches: 4. Germline V gene lookup returns CDR1 PRHDT and CDR2 FYEKMQ (reference sequence). This CDR3 is built from 13 residues. The CDR3 DNA follows: TGTGCCAGCAGCTTGGGGACAGGCGGCGAGCAGTACTTC. It yields the protein CASSLGTGGEQYF.

The chain employs TRBV6-1 and TRBJ2-3, with D possibly being TRBD2 (6 bases). CDR3 length: 18 residues. Looked up from germline, CDR1 is MNHNS and CDR2 is SASEGT. With 2 bases removed from V and 5 bases from J, the gap between germline ends came to 23 bases. The CDR3 region is CASSEKKQDYVGGDTQYF. CDR3 nucleotides: TGTGCCAGCAGTGAAAAGAAGCAGGACTACGTGGGAGGAGATACGCAGTATTTT.

The chain carries TRBV3-1 (or the pseudogene TRBV3-2) and TRBJ2-7, with TRBD2 matching over 9 bases. The junction had 11 bases not matched to a gene; V was cut back by 1 base and J by 4 bases. This CDR3 has 17 amino acids. Per germline, CDR1 LGHDT and CDR2 YNNKEL (reference sequence). CDR3 nucleotides: TGTGCCAGCAGCCAAGGGTGGGGTAGCGGGAGAGGTTACGAGCAGTACTTC. Its translation is CASSQGWGSGRGYEQYF.

The rearrangement joins TRBV12-3 or TRBV12-4 to TRBJ1-5; D ambiguous. The CDR3 runs to 13 residues. Between the trimmed V and J ends, which lost 6 bases and 0 bases, there was a span of 6 bases. CDR3 in DNA: TGTGCCAGCAGCCAACTTAGCAATCAGCCCCAGCATTTT. It is translated as CASSQLSNQPQHF.

V usage is TRBV4-2 and J usage is TRBJ1-2; no clear D gene. V was pared by 0 bases and J by 5 bases, with 16 bases between. There are 16 residues in the CDR3. Germline V gene lookup returns CDR1 LGHNA and CDR2 YNFKEQ. CDR3 residues: CASSQDSGTQNYGYTF. The CDR3 coding sequence is TGTGCCAGCAGCCAAGATTCCGGAACACAGAATTATGGCTACACCTTC.